The T cell receptor beta chain under discussion was sequenced for a study of blood T cell repertoires in COVID-19. Study-level background: COVID-19 samples, acute and convalescent, were from the United States, Italy and Spain. T cells, B-cell-depleted T cells, or PBMCs provided the cDNA or gDNA that served as material.

The table lists this clone with many counts. In the source study's methods: Quantification of nucleated cells was approximated via reference gene primer amplification. The table came from immunoSEQ multiplex PCR; TCRdb's copy has only in-frame clones and leaves some out. That table furnishes V, J and clone size, whereas the DNA furnished D and trimming. The sample has a few hundred thousand clones; more than 70% are singletons. Germline V CDR1 and CDR2: GTSNPN, SVGIG (reference sequence). Germline trimming cut 4 bases from V and 4 bases from J; bases unmatched to any gene: 7. The CDR3 spans 14 residues.

This TCR came from a woman in her twenties or thirties who had recovered from COVID-19. Specimen: peripheral blood. This chain links TRBV30 with TRBJ1-3; TRBD1 matches at 7 bases. In nucleotides, the CDR3 is TGTGCCTGGACCTCGACAGGGTTCGGAAACACCATATATTTT. Translated: CAWTSTGFGNTIYF.